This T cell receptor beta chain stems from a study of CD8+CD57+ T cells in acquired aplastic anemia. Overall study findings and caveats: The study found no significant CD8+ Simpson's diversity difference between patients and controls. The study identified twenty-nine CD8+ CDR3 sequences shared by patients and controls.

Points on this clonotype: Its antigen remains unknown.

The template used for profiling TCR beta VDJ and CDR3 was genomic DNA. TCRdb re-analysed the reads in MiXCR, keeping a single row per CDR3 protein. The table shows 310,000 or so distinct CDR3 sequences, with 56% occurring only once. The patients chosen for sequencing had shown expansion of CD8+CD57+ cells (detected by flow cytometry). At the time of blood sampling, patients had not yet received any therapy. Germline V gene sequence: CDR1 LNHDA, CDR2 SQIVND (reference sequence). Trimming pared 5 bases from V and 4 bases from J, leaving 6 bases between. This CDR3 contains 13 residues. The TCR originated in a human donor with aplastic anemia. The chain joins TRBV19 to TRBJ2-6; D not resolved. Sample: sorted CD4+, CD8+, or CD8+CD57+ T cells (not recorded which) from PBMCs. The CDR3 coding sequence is TGTGCCAGTAGTGATAACGGGGCCAACGTCCTGACTTTC. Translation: CASSDNGANVLTF. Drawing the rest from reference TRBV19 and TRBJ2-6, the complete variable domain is DGGITQSPKYLFRKEGQNVTLSCEQNLNHDAMYWYRQDPGQGLRLIYYSQIVNDFQKGDIAEGYSVSREKKESFPLTVTSAQKNPTAFYLCASSDNGANVLTFGAGSRLTVL.